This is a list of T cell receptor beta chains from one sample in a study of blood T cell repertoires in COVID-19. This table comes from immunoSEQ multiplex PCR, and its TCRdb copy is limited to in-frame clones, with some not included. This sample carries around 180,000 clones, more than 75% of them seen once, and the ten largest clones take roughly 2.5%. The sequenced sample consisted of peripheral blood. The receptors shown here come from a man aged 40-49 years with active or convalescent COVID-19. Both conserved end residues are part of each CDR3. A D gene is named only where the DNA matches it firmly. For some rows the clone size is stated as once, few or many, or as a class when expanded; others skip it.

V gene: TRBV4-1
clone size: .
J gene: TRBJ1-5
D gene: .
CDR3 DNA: TGCGCCAGCAGCCAAGGGGGAGGGATGGGCAATCAGCCCCAGCATTTT
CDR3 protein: CASSQGGGMGNQPQHF

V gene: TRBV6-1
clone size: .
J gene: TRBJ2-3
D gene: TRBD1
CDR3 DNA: TGTGCCAGCAGTGAGGGACAGTATTCGGATACGCAGTATTTT
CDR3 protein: CASSEGQYSDTQYF

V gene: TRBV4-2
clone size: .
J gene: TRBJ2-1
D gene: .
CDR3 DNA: TGTGCCAGCAGCCAAGCCATTGACAGGGAGGTCCTATACAATGAGCAGTTCTTC
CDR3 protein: CASSQAIDREVLYNEQFF

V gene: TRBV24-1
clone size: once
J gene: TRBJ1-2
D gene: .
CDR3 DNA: TGTGCCACCAGTGTCAGGGATGGCTACACCTTC
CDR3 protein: CATSVRDGYTF

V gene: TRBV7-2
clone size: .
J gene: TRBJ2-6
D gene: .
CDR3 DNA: TGTGCCAGCAGATCATCCGGGGCCAACGTCCTGACTTTC
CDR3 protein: CASRSSGANVLTF

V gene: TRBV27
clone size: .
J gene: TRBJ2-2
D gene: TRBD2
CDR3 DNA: TGTGCCAGCAGTTTAGATCCGGGGGGGCCAACCGGGGAGCTGTTTTTT
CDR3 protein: CASSLDPGGPTGELFF

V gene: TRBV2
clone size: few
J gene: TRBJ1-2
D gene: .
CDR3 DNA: TGTGCCAGCAGTGATGGGGCAGAAAGGAACTATGGCTACACCTTC
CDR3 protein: CASSDGAERNYGYTF

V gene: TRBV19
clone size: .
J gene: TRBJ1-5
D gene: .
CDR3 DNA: TGTGCCAGTAGTATAACAGGCAGGTTGGTTCAGCCCCAGCATTTT
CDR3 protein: CASSITGRLVQPQHF

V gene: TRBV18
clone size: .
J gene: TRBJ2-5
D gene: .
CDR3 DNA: TGTGCCAGCTCACCTAGTTTGTGGGCCCAGGAGACCCAGTACTTC
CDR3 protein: CASSPSLWAQETQYF

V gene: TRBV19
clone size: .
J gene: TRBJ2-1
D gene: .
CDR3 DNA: TGTGCCAGTAGTATACAGGCCTACAATGAGCAGTTCTTC
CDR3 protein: CASSIQAYNEQFF

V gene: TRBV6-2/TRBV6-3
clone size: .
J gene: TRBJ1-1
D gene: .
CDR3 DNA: TGTGCCAGCAGCCGCCGCCTTGGGCCTGAAGCTTTCTTT
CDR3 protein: CASSRRLGPEAFF

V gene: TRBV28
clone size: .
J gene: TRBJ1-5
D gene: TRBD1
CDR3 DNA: TGTGCCAGCAGTTTATTGCTCCAGGGGGGACAGCCCCAGCATTTT
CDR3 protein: CASSLLLQGGQPQHF

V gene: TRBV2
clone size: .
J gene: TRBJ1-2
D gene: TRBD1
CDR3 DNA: TGTGCCAGCAGAGGACAGGCGACGACCAACTATGGCTACACCTTC
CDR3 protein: CASRGQATTNYGYTF

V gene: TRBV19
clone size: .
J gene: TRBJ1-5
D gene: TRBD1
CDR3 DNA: TGTGCCAGTAGTAAGACCTCCGGGACAGGGGATCAGCCCCAGCATTTT
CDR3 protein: CASSKTSGTGDQPQHF

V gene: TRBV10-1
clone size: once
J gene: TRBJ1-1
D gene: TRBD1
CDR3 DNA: TGCGCCAGCAGTGAGTTTATAGCCCGACAGGGGAGGAGAACTGAAGCTTTCTTT
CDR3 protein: CASSEFIARQGRRTEAFF

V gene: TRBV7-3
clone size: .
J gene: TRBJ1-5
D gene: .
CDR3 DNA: TGTGCCAGCAGCACCAGTAGGGGAGGGCCGATTCAGCCCCAGCATTTT
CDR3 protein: CASSTSRGGPIQPQHF

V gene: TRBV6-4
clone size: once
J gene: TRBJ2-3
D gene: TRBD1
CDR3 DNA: TGTGCCAGCAGGAGGGGGCCAAGCACAGATACGCAGTATTTT
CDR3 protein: CASRRGPSTDTQYF

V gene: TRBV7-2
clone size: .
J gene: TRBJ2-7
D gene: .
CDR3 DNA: TGTGCCAGCAGCTTACAGGGAGGCGACCTCTACGAGCAGTACTTC
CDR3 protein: CASSLQGGDLYEQYF

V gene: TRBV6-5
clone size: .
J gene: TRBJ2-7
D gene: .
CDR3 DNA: TGTGCCAGCAGGCGTCGGGAATACGAGCAGTACTTC
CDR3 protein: CASRRREYEQYF

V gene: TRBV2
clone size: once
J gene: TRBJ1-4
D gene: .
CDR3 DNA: TGTGCCAGCAGGGAGGGAGGAGAACTGTTTTTT
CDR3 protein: CASREGGELFF